This T cell receptor beta chain comes out of a study of T cells in Graves' hyperthyroidism and ophthalmopathy. At the level of the study: The blood sample was taken at first diagnosis, before treatment began.

V was shortened by 1 base and J by 3 bases, with 18 bases between the two germline ends. This CDR3 comprises 16 residues. CDR1 DFQATT and CDR2 SNEGSKA come from the germline V gene (reference sequence). Graves' hyperthyroidism was deemed stable absent ophthalmopathy progression within 18 months. This clonotype was counted at least ten times. RNA transcripts were the template for amplifying TCR beta CDR3 regions. A first-round RT-PCR of the TCR CDR3 used the HTBI primer set. TCRdb itself ran the multiplex PCR reads through MiXCR, one entry per CDR3 protein. This sample yields some 180,000 distinct CDR3 sequences, of which around 16% are seen a single time; 40% to 65% belongs to the top ten.

The source is a woman aged 45-65 years with Graves' hyperthyroidism. Sequenced: blood. V usage is TRBV20-1 and J usage is TRBJ1-2; unclear D gene. CDR3 protein: CSARASGGREDYGYTF. The DNA of the CDR3 is TGCAGTGCTAGAGCCTCGGGTGGGAGGGAGGACTATGGCTACACCTTC.